This TCR beta chain appears in the sequencing data of a study of T-cell reconstitution after alpha-beta-depleted transplantation in children. This clonotype has only a few counts. From germline, CDR1 is ENHRY and CDR2 SYGVKD. V was trimmed by 8 bases and J by 7 bases, leaving 12 bases between them. The CDR3 covers 12 residues. TCRbeta library preparation incorporated unique molecular identifiers. TCRdb redid the calling of the PCR reads with MiXCR, one entry per CDR3 protein. The sample lists 200,000 to 250,000 distinct CDR3 sequences; 8.5% to 10% were seen once. V is TRBV10-3 and J is TRBJ2-1, with D possibly matching TRBD2 (5 bases). The sample was PBMCs from the stem cell graft donor, taken from the stem cell graft. The sequence derives from a human donor who donated a stem cell graft to a child with acute lymphoblastic leukemia. CDR3 nucleotides: TGTGCCATCGCGAGGGAGCTGAATGAGCAGTTCTTC. It codes for CAIARELNEQFF.